This T cell receptor beta chain was documented in a study of cytomegalovirus exposure and HLA in healthy donors. Researchers ran the PCR with 60 Vbeta and 13 Jbeta primers. The table came from immunoSEQ multiplex PCR; TCRdb's copy has only in-frame clones and leaves some out. The sample includes 150,000 to 200,000 clones, about 81% of them seen just once. A remark on this clone: Its antigen is currently unknown.

Study-wide findings and caveats: Accurate HLA-A and HLA-B prediction from TCR beta sequences was reported for most subjects.

CDR1 and CDR2 (germline): SNHLY, FYNNEI. Trimming cost V 7 bases and J 1 base, with 5 bases left between them. The CDR3 covers 13 residues. The rearrangement uses TRBV2 and TRBJ2-6; D gene ambiguous. Material: PBMCs. The receptor was derived from a man aged 35-49 years in good health and CMV-seronegative. The CDR3 loop is CASTRSGANVLTF. The DNA for the CDR3 is TGTGCCAGCACTCGGTCTGGGGCCAACGTCCTGACTTTC.